This T cell receptor (beta chain) was recovered during a study of blood T cell repertoires in COVID-19. For the study at large: COVID-19 samples, acute and convalescent, were from the United States, Italy and Spain. T cells, B-cell-depleted T cells, or PBMCs provided the cDNA or gDNA that served as material.

In germline, CDR1 is MNHEY, CDR2 SVGAGI. There are 15 residues in the CDR3. Trimming took off 6 bases at V and 3 bases at J, with 18 bases between the two ends. Under the authors' procedure: Amplification of reference gene primers provided the estimated nucleated cell counts. Sequencing used immunoSEQ multiplex PCR; TCRdb keeps in-frame clones, though not all of them. V, J and clone size were drawn from that table, and D and trimming were deduced from the DNA. The table includes 100,000 to 150,000 clones, almost 70% detected once. Input material: peripheral blood. This receptor was taken from a woman aged 70 to 79 with acute or convalescent COVID-19. This rearrangement joins TRBV6-5 to TRBJ2-7; no clear D gene. CDR3 nucleotide sequence: TGTGCCAGCAGACCACTGGCGAGGAAACTCTACGAGCAGTACTTC. It is translated as CASRPLARKLYEQYF.